A single sample is the source of the 8 T cell receptor beta chains below, sequenced in a study of cytomegalovirus exposure and HLA in healthy donors (dated by TCRdb to about 2017). Preparation of the library involved the immunoSEQ multiplex PCR assay. A mixture of 60 forward primers for TCR Vbeta segments and 13 reverse primers for TCR Jbeta segments was used in the multiplex PCR. TCRdb re-hosts the immuneACCESS table, in-frame sequences only. Its copies lack some clones; in the studies checked, an unresolved V gene accounts for under half of them, and the cause for the rest is not known. The table for this sample lists 160,000 or so clones; 80% of them were counted only once. In total, the top ten clones hold around 6% of the sample. Input material: PBMCs. The origin of the receptors is a man aged 35-49 years in good health and CMV-seronegative.

V is TRBV18 and J is TRBJ1-2, with D tentatively TRBD1 (5 bases). The V gene's germline CDR1 is KGHSH and CDR2 LQKENI. With 0 bases removed from V and 8 bases from J, the gap between germline ends came to 13 bases. The CDR3 contains 14 residues. The CDR3 nucleotides are TGTGCCAGCTCACCACCGTTAGGGGCATGGGGCTACACCTTC. It yields the protein CASSPPLGAWGYTF.

The chain carries TRBV5-1 and TRBJ2-1, with 9 bases fitting TRBD1. The J segment lost 2 bases and the V segment lost 2 bases, leaving 2 bases of the junction unmatched. Germline loops: CDR1 SGHRS, CDR2 YFSETQ. The CDR3 runs to 15 residues. The DNA of the CDR3 is TGCGCCAGCAGCTTAACAGGGGGCACCTACAATGAGCAGTTCTTC. Translation: CASSLTGGTYNEQFF.

The chain couples TRBV9 to TRBJ2-2; D remains ambiguous. V dropped 2 bases and J dropped 6 bases, with 5 bases sitting between them. CDR1 SGDLS and CDR2 YYNGEE come from the germline V gene. The CDR3 is made up of 12 amino acids. The CDR3 here is CASSVQAGELFF. The CDR3, as DNA: TGTGCCAGCAGCGTGCAGGCCGGGGAGCTGTTTTTT.

The chain uses TRBV10-3 and TRBJ1-2; no definite D call. Trimming left V 4 bases short and J 2 bases short, with 14 bases between. Germline CDR1 ENHRY, CDR2 SYGVKD. The CDR3 is 15 residues long. CDR3 region: CAISGTPLQNYGYTF. The CDR3 DNA sequence: TGTGCCATCAGTGGGACTCCATTACAAAACTATGGCTACACCTTC.

The genes are TRBV19 and TRBJ1-2; 10 bases map to TRBD1. V was pared by 1 base and J by 8 bases, with 10 bases of the junction left unmatched. The germline V gene has CDR1 LNHDA and CDR2 SQIVND (reference sequence). The CDR3 has 16 residues. CDR3: CASSIVGQGGLGGYTF. In DNA form, the CDR3 reads TGTGCCAGTAGTATAGTCGGACAGGGGGGTTTGGGAGGCTACACCTTC.

This clone appeared once. This sequence joins TRBV7-6 and TRBJ2-5; 8 bases align to TRBD1. This CDR3 comprises 14 residues. CDR1 and CDR2 (germline): SGHVS, FNYEAQ. V lost 2 bases to trimming and J lost 3 bases; unmatched junction nucleotides: 2. The chain's CDR3 is CASSLLTGEETQYF. CDR3 nucleotide sequence: TGTGCCAGCAGCTTACTGACAGGGGAAGAGACCCAGTACTTC.

This chain joins TRBV25-1 and TRBJ2-5; no definite D call. Germline CDR1 reads MGHDK; CDR2 reads SYGVNS. The germline V and J ends were trimmed by 0 bases and 1 base, with 9 bases remaining between them. This CDR3 is 15 amino acids long. Here the CDR3 DNA reads TGTGCCAGCAGTGAATATAGGCTAGGCCAAGAGACCCAGTACTTC. This translates into CASSEYRLGQETQYF.

The rearrangement links TRBV5-1 to TRBJ1-2, with no clear D. V was clipped by 3 bases and J by 2 bases, with 11 bases between them. CDR1 is SGHRS, CDR2 YFSETQ, per germline. The CDR3 has 14 residues. CDR3 DNA sequence: TGCGCCAGCAGCTCCGAGGCGGTGAACTATGGCTACACCTTC. Translated: CASSSEAVNYGYTF.